Sequencing of this TCR beta chain was carried out in a study of control samples from healthy donors and cancer patients (dated by TCRdb to 2020 to 2022). Library generation was performed with the immunoSEQ multiplex PCR assay. This is the immuneACCESS table as TCRdb keeps it, with only in-frame sequences that have V and J called. A part of the clones is gone; compared with another copy, unresolved V genes explain less than half, and the rest is unexplained. For this sample there are roughly 83,000 clones; about four fifths appear just once. Approximately 9.4% of the sample is taken by the ten largest. V loses 6 bases, J loses 0 bases, and the germline ends lie 6 bases apart. CDR1 and CDR2, looked up from the germline V gene, are SNHLY and FYNNEI. Counted from cysteine to phenylalanine, this CDR3 has 13 amino acids. The sequence is cut down to CDR3 DNA, 39 bases in frame from base 1. Regarding this clone: Its antigen remains unidentified. Within one base of it there is no much larger clone, and no base qualities were kept.

The sequencing input was blood. The chain joins TRBV2 to TRBJ1-5, with the D segment identity uncertain. The receptor comes from a woman aged 60 to 75 in good health. The DNA sequence is as follows: TGTGCCAGCAGGAGTTATAGCAATCAGCCCCAGCATTTT. The resulting protein is CASRSYSNQPQHF.